The present T cell receptor beta chain was sequenced within a study of cytomegalovirus exposure and HLA in healthy donors. General study findings and limits: In a later analysis, TCR association rates varied by HLA locus: DRB1 most, HLA-C fewest.

The PCR had 60 Vbeta and 13 Jbeta primers. The protocol was immunoSEQ multiplex PCR, while the TCRdb copy is restricted to in-frame clones and leaves out a portion. Its table records roughly 34,000 clones. A note on this clone: Its target is unknown.

The germline V and J ends were trimmed by 1 base and 4 bases, with 7 bases remaining between them. Per germline, CDR1 LNHDA and CDR2 SQIVND (reference sequence). This CDR3 contains 13 residues. The TCR originated in a man aged 35 to 55 in good health and CMV-seronegative. The sample was PBMCs. The chain links TRBV19 to TRBJ1-1, with D hard to call. CDR3 protein: CASSIGLGTEAFF. The CDR3 DNA is TGTGCCAGTAGTATAGGCCTCGGCACTGAAGCTTTCTTT.